Listed below are T cell receptor beta chains from one sample, sequenced in a study. MiXCR was run by TCRdb on the RT-PCR reads, yielding one entry per CDR3 protein. Of almost 700,000 distinct CDR3 sequences listed, 12% to 15% were seen once; the top ten hold 3.6%. Sequencing was performed on memory CD4+ T cells from blood. The origin of the receptors is a female donor in good health, serving as a healthy control. Both conserved end residues are part of each CDR3. A D gene is named only where the DNA matches it firmly. Clone sizes are given selectively: once, few, many, or a class where the clone is expanded.

v_call	clone_size	d_call	j_call	cdr3_nt	cdr3_aa
TRBV12-3/TRBV12-4	few	TRBD1	TRBJ1-1	TGTGCCAGCAGAGGGACAGCGAACACTGAAGCTTTCTTT	CASRGTANTEAFF
TRBV28	few	TRBD2	TRBJ2-3	TGTGCCAGCAATAATGTAGCGGGAGGGTCCAGTTCGCAGTATTTT	CASNNVAGGSSSQYF
TRBV20-1	many	NA	TRBJ1-2	TGCAGTGCGGCTCAGGGGCAATCTAACTATGGCTACACCTTC	CSAAQGQSNYGYTF
TRBV20-1	NA	NA	TRBJ2-1	TGCAGTGCGGCGAGCTACGAGCAGTTCTTC	CSAASYEQFF
TRBV4-3	many	TRBD2	TRBJ2-3	TGCGCCAGCAGCCACCGTAGCGGGGGAACAGATACGCAGTATTTT	CASSHRSGGTDTQYF
TRBV5-1	many	NA	TRBJ2-3	TGCGCCAGCAGCTTGGTACAGGGCGCAGATACGCAGTATTTT	CASSLVQGADTQYF
TRBV29-1	many	NA	TRBJ2-1	TGCAGCGTTATTGCGACCTTAGGCATAGGGGTAGGTCACAATGAGCAGTTCTTC	CSVIATLGIGVGHNEQFF
TRBV4-1	many	NA	TRBJ1-3	TGCGCCAGCAGCCAAGAGGTCGGGGTCGGGGGGCTCGGAAACACCATATATTTT	CASSQEVGVGGLGNTIYF
TRBV4-1	NA	NA	TRBJ2-7	TGCGCCAGCAGCCAGGGGGTCAGGGGGGTCTACGAGCAGTACTTC	CASSQGVRGVYEQYF
TRBV12-3/TRBV12-4	many	TRBD2	TRBJ2-7	TGTGCCAGCAGTTTAGAGACTAGCGGGAGACAGTACTTC	CASSLETSGRQYF
TRBV12-3/TRBV12-4	few	NA	TRBJ1-2	TGTGCCAGCAGTTTAGGGATCCTGGGGGTGGGCTATGGCTACACCTTC	CASSLGILGVGYGYTF
TRBV18	NA	NA	TRBJ2-5	TGTGCCAGCTCGCGATCCGGGACGCAAGAGACCCAGTACTTC	CASSRSGTQETQYF
TRBV7-7	few	TRBD1	TRBJ2-2	TGTGCCAGCAGCTCGGGACAGGGAGGCACCGGGGAGCTGTTTTTT	CASSSGQGGTGELFF
TRBV30	NA	NA	TRBJ2-5	TGTGCCTGGAGCCCAGGGTTGGCGGAGACCCAGTACTTC	CAWSPGLAETQYF
TRBV7-2	NA	TRBD2	TRBJ2-2	TGTGCCAGCAGCTTATGGGGCGGGGGAGGCACCGGGGAGCTGTTTTTT	CASSLWGGGGTGELFF
TRBV20-1	NA	NA	TRBJ1-4	TGCAGTGCTAGAGATCTGGCGGGACACCTTAATGAAAAACTGTTTTTT	CSARDLAGHLNEKLFF
TRBV10-2	few	NA	TRBJ2-3	TGCGCCAGCAGTGAAACCAAAGGCACAGATACGCAGTATTTT	CASSETKGTDTQYF
TRBV9	many	NA	TRBJ2-1	TGTGCCAGCAGCGTAGATGGTAGCAGCAATGAGCAGTTCTTC	CASSVDGSSNEQFF
TRBV2	NA	NA	TRBJ1-5	TGTGCCAGCAGCCACGGAGGAGGGCGAGCGAACCAGCCCCAGCATTTT	CASSHGGGRANQPQHF
TRBV9	NA	TRBD1	TRBJ1-6	TGTGCCAGCAGCGTAGACCCAGGGGGGTATAATTCACCCCTCCACTTT	CASSVDPGGYNSPLHF
TRBV20-1	NA	NA	TRBJ1-6	TGCAGTGTGCCAGACCTCTCTAATTCACCCCTCCACTTT	CSVPDLSNSPLHF
TRBV20-1	many	TRBD2	TRBJ2-5	TGCAGTGCTAGAGATTTTAGCGGGGGGACACAGACCCAGTACTTC	CSARDFSGGTQTQYF
TRBV6-1	NA	TRBD1	TRBJ2-3	TGTGCCAGCAGTGAACGAGGGCAGGGGGTATCGACAGATACGCAGTATTTT	CASSERGQGVSTDTQYF
TRBV20-1	NA	NA	TRBJ1-4	TGCAGTGCTTTCAGGGGAGAGGCTAATGAAAAACTGTTTTTT	CSAFRGEANEKLFF
TRBV3-1	few	TRBD1	TRBJ1-2	TGTGCCAGCAGACGTACAGGGGCTAACTATGGCTACACCTTC	CASRRTGANYGYTF
TRBV5-1	many	NA	TRBJ2-7	TGCGCCAGCAGCTTAGATGCTAACCCCTCCTACGAGCAGTACTTC	CASSLDANPSYEQYF
TRBV7-9	NA	TRBD1	TRBJ2-7	TGTGCCAGCAGCTCCTGGACAGGGGGCGGGAAGGAGGGATGGTCCTACGAGCAGTACTTC	CASSSWTGGGKEGWSYEQYF
TRBV18	few	TRBD2	TRBJ2-1	TGTGCCAGCTCACCACGTTCCTCGGGAGGGAACAATGAGCAGTTCTTC	CASSPRSSGGNNEQFF
TRBV11-2	NA	TRBD2	TRBJ2-1	TGTGCCAGCAGCCTCGGACTAGCGGGAGGCCGGAGTGATGAGCAGTTCTTC	CASSLGLAGGRSDEQFF
TRBV7-2	many	NA	TRBJ2-3	TGTGCCAGCAGCTTAGCGGTAGATACGCAGTATTTT	CASSLAVDTQYF
TRBV7-2	NA	TRBD2	TRBJ2-3	TGTGCCAGCAGCTTAAAAAGCGGGGGGTCGGGGTACGCAGATACGCAGTATTTT	CASSLKSGGSGYADTQYF
TRBV20-1	many	NA	TRBJ1-5	TGCAGTGCTAGAGGGGGGGGGCAGCCCCAGCATTTT	CSARGGGQPQHF
TRBV5-4	NA	NA	TRBJ2-7	TGTGCCAGCGGGACCGGGACCCCCGGCTACGAGCAGTACTTC	CASGTGTPGYEQYF
TRBV11-3	NA	NA	TRBJ1-1	TGTGCCAGCAGCTCCAGGGGAGGGACCACTGAAGCTTTCTTT	CASSSRGGTTEAFF
TRBV5-1	few	NA	TRBJ2-1	TGCGCCAGCAGCGCCCTATCCTCAGGGGACAATGAGCAGTTCTTC	CASSALSSGDNEQFF
TRBV6-6	NA	TRBD2	TRBJ2-1	TGTGCCAGCAGTTACGGGGGTAGCGGGAGGGCCGATTCCAATGAGCAGTTCTTC	CASSYGGSGRADSNEQFF
TRBV12-3/TRBV12-4	many	TRBD1	TRBJ1-5	TGTGCCAGCAGTCCTCAGGGGGTTCATCAGCCCCAGCATTTT	CASSPQGVHQPQHF
TRBV20-1	few	NA	TRBJ2-3	TGCAGTGCTACTCGACCAGCGAGTGGTGATACGCAGTATTTT	CSATRPASGDTQYF
TRBV7-9	few	NA	TRBJ2-7	TGTGCCAGCAGCTTAGAAGGCGGGATCTCCTACGAGCAGTACTTC	CASSLEGGISYEQYF
TRBV27	NA	TRBD2	TRBJ2-3	TGTGCCAGCAGTGTAGAGCGGGGAGATACGCAGTATTTT	CASSVERGDTQYF
TRBV5-1	once	NA	TRBJ1-4	TGCGCCAGCAGCCCGGGTATTCAGGGATGGGGCGAAAAACTGTTTTTT	CASSPGIQGWGEKLFF
TRBV28	few	NA	TRBJ2-7	TGTGCCAGCAGCCAACCCCTTCTAAACGAGCAGTACTTC	CASSQPLLNEQYF
TRBV19	NA	NA	TRBJ2-1	TGTGCCAGTAGTAGGGGAAGCACGCCCAACGCAGTCGACAATGAGCAGTTCTTC	CASSRGSTPNAVDNEQFF
TRBV10-3	many	TRBD2	TRBJ2-7	TGTGCCATCAATCGCCTAGCGGGAAGCTACGAGCAGTACTTC	CAINRLAGSYEQYF
TRBV28	few	NA	TRBJ2-2	TGTGCCAGCAGTTCACAGGTCACCGGGGAGCTGTTTTTT	CASSSQVTGELFF
TRBV7-8	many	TRBD1	TRBJ1-6	TGTGCCAGCAGCTTAGAGGGACAGTATAATTCACCCCTCCACTTT	CASSLEGQYNSPLHF
TRBV28	NA	NA	TRBJ2-7	TGTGCCAGCAGTCACCGGGGGTTGCGACCCTCCTACGAGCAGTACTTC	CASSHRGLRPSYEQYF
TRBV20-1	few	NA	TRBJ2-7	TGCACCACCTCCCGAAGCAGCGGTACCTACGAGCAGTACTTC	CTTSRSSGTYEQYF
TRBV7-2	few	NA	TRBJ1-1	TGTGCCAGCAGCTTAGATGGGGATGCCACTGAAGCTTTCTTT	CASSLDGDATEAFF
TRBV7-3	few	NA	TRBJ2-1	TGTGCCAGCAGCTCCTCTAGCGACCGCTACAATGAGCAGTTCTTC	CASSSSSDRYNEQFF
TRBV6-5	many	NA	TRBJ2-5	TGTGCCAGCAGTTACTCGGGCAGGGAGAGGGAGACCCAGTACTTC	CASSYSGRERETQYF